This entry is about one TCR beta chain. What it binds is unknown. The V gene's germline CDR1 is PRHDT and CDR2 FYEKMQ (reference sequence). The CDR3 sequence is 16 residues long. The V end was cut by 6 bases, the J end by 2 bases, with 17 bases between. This record belongs to a study of T cell responses to AZD1222 COVID-19 vaccine. Using immunoSEQ multiplex PCR, the repertoire was profiled, and TCRdb retains in-frame clones only, with some absent. This table has just over 65,000 clones, roughly 84% appearing once. General study findings and limits: Without day 14 samples, only post-peak T cell repertoires were studied.

The rearrangement uses TRBV13 and TRBJ1-3; D perhaps matches TRBD1 (6 bases). The source is an adult in good health. The material was peripheral blood, obtained on day 0 of AZD1222 vaccination. The CDR3 here is CASSLEGDSTGNTIYF. CDR3 bases: TGTGCCAGCAGTTTGGAGGGGGACTCAACTGGAAACACCATATATTTT. Combining the CDR3 with reference TRBV13 and TRBJ1-3 gives the whole variable domain AAGVIQSPRHLIKEKRETATLKCYPIPRHDTVYWYQQGPGQDPQFLISFYEKMQSDKGSIPDRFSAQQFSDYHSELNMSSLELGDSALYFCASSLEGDSTGNTIYFGEGSWLTVV.